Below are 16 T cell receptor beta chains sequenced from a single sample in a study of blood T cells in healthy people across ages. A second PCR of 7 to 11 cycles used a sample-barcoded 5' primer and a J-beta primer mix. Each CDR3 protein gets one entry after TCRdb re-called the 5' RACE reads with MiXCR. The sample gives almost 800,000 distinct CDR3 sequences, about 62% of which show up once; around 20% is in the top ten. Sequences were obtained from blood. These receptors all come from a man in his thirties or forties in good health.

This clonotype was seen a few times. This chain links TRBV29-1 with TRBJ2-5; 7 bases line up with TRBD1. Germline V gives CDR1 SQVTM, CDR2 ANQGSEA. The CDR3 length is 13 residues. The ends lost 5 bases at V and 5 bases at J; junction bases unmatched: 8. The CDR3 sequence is CSVRKTGQETQYF. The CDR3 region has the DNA TGCAGCGTTCGGAAGACAGGGCAGGAGACCCAGTACTTC. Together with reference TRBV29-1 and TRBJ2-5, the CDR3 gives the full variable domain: SAVISQKPSRDICQRGTSLTIQCQVDSQVTMMFWYRQQPGQSLTLIATANQGSEATYESGFVIDKFPISRPNLTFSTLTVSNMSPEDSSIYLCSVRKTGQETQYFGPGTRLLVL.

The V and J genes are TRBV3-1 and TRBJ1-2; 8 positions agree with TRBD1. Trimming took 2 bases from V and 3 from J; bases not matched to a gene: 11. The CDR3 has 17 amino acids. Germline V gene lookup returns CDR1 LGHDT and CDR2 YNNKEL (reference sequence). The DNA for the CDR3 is TGTGCCAGCAGCCAACCGGGACAGGTGATTTTCGACTATGGCTACACCTTC. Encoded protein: CASSQPGQVIFDYGYTF.

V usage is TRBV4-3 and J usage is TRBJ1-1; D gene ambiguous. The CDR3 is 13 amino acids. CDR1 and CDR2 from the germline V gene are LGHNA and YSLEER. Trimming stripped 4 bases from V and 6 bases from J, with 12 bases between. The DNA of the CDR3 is TGCGCCAGCAGCCCCTCTAAACGGGCTGAAGCTTTCTTT. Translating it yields CASSPSKRAEAFF.

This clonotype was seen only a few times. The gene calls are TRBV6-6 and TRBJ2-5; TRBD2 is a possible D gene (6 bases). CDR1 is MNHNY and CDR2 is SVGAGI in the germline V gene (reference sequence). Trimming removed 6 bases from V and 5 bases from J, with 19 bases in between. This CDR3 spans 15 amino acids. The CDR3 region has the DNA TGTGCCAGCAGCCGCGGGACCCAATTGTTGGAGACCCAGTACTTC. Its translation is CASSRGTQLLETQYF.

CDR3 loop: CASRLGPFIGYTF. Written as DNA, the CDR3 is TGTGCCAGCAGACTTGGGCCCTTTATCGGCTACACCTTC. The chain uses TRBV2 and TRBJ1-2, with D uncertain. The CDR3 runs 13 residues. The germline V gene encodes CDR1 SNHLY and CDR2 FYNNEI. Trimming shortened V by 6 bases and J by 8 bases, and 16 bases separated the two germline ends.

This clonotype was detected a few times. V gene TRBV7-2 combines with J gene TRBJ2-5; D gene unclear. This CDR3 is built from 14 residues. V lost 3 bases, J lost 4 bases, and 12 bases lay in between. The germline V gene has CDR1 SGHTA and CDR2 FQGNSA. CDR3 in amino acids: CASSFARHGETQYF. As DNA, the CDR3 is TGTGCCAGCAGCTTCGCCAGACATGGAGAGACCCAGTACTTC. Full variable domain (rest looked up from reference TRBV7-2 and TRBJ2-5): GAGVSQSPSNKVTEKGKDVELRCDPISGHTALYWYRQSLGQGLEFLIYFQGNSAPDKSGLPSDRFSAERTGGSVSTLTIQRTQQEDSAVYLCASSFARHGETQYFGPGTRLLVL.

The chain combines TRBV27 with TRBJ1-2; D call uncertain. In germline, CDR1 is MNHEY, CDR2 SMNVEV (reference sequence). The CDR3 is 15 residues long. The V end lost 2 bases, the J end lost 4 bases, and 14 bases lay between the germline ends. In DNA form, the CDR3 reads TGTGCCAGCAGTTTAGCGGAGACCCCGAGCTATGGCTACACCTTC. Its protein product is CASSLAETPSYGYTF.

DNA for the CDR3: TGCGCCAGCAGCCACGGACTAGCGGGGGGGCAACAAGAGACCCAGTACTTC. Its protein is CASSHGLAGGQQETQYF. V is TRBV5-1 and J is TRBJ2-5, with TRBD2 identical over 15 bases. Germline trimming cut 4 bases from V and 2 bases from J; bases unmatched to any gene: 6. This CDR3 comprises 17 residues. The germline gives CDR1 SGHRS, CDR2 YFSETQ.

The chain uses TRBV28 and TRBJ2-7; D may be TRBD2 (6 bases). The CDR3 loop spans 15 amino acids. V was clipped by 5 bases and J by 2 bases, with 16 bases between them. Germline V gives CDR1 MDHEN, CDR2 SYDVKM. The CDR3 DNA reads TGTGCCAGCAGTCCGCGAGGGACTCCCGCCTACGAGCAGTACTTC. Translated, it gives CASSPRGTPAYEQYF.

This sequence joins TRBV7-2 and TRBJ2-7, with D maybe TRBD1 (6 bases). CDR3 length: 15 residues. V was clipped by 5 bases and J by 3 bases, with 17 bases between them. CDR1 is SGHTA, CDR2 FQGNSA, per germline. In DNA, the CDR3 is TGTGCCAGCAGCCGACGGGACACTTCATTCTACGAGCAGTACTTC. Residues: CASSRRDTSFYEQYF.

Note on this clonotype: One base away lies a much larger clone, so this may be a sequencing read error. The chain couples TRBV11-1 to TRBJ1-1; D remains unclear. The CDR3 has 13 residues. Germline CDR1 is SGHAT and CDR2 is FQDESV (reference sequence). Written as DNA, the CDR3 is TGTGCCAGCAGTCCGCGGATGAACGCTGAAGCTTTCTTT. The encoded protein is CASSPRMNAEAFF.

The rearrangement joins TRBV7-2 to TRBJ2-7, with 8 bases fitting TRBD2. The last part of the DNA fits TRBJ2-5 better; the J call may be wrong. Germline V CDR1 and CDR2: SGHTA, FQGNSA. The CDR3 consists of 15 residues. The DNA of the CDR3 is TGTGCCAGCAGCTCAAGCGCGGGAGGAGGTGAGACCCAGTACTTC. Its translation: CASSSSAGGGETQYF.

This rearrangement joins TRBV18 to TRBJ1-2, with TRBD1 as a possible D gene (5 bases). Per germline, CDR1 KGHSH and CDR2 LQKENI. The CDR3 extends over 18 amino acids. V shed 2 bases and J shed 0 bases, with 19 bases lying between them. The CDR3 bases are TGTGCCAGCTCACCAAATGTAAATTCGGGGGTAGCTAACTATGGCTACACCTTC. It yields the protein CASSPNVNSGVANYGYTF. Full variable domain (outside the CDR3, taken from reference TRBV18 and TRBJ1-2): NAGVMQNPRHLVRRRGQEARLRCSPMKGHSHVYWYRQLPEEGLKFMVYLQKENIIDESGMPKERFSAEFPKEGPSILRIQQVVRGDSAAYFCASSPNVNSGVANYGYTFGSGTRLTVV.

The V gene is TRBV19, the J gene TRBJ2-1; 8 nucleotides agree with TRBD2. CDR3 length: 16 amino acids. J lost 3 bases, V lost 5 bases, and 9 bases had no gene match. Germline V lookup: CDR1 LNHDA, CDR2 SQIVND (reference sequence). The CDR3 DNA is TGTGCCAGTAGTTTAGCCAGCGGGGGCCTCTACAATGAGCAGTTCTTC. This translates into CASSLASGGLYNEQFF.

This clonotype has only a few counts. The CDR3 DNA is TGTGCCAGCAGATCAGACAGGAGCACAGATACGCAGTATTTT. Its protein product is CASRSDRSTDTQYF. The V and J genes are TRBV12-3 or TRBV12-4 and TRBJ2-3, with a tentative D call TRBD1 (6 bases). Trimming left V 6 bases short and J 0 bases short, with 10 bases between. The CDR3 spans 14 residues.

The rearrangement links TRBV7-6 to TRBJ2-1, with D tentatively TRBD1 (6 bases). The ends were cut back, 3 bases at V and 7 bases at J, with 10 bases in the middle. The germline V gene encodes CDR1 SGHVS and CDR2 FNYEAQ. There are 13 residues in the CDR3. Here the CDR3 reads CASSFEGGNEQFF. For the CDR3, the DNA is TGTGCCAGCAGCTTCGAAGGGGGTAATGAGCAGTTCTTC.